Each of the 26 T cell receptor beta chains below was sequenced from the same sample in a study of control samples from healthy donors and cancer patients. Profiling relied on immunoSEQ multiplex PCR, and the TCRdb table lists in-frame clones only, not all of them. The table records some 200,000 clones, 85% to 95% of them present only once. Sample: blood. All receptors derive from a man aged 18 to 29 in good health.

This clone was seen more than once but under ten times. This chain connects TRBV6-5 to TRBJ2-7; TRBD2 might be the D (6 bases). This CDR3 spans 14 amino acids. Trimming removed 6 bases from V and 7 bases from J, with 19 bases in between. CDR1 is MNHEY and CDR2 is SVGAGI in the germline V gene. The CDR3, as DNA: TGTGCCAGCAGCCGCGGGACTGTTCGGGGAGAGCAGTACTTC. Protein sequence: CASSRGTVRGEQYF.

The chain carries TRBV2 and TRBJ1-6, with 7 nucleotides matching TRBD1. Germline assignment: CDR1 SNHLY and CDR2 FYNNEI. CDR3 size: 16 residues. After removal of 6 bases from V and 5 bases from J, the junction contained 10 bases not matched to a gene. CDR3 bases: TGTGCCAGCAGCGTAAACCAGGGGGATAATAATTCACCCCTCCACTTT. It is translated as CASSVNQGDNNSPLHF.

The sample holds one count of this clone. The chain recombines TRBV4-1 with TRBJ2-7; D unclear. Trimming shortened V by 0 bases and J by 0 bases, and 9 bases separated the two germline ends. CDR3 length: 15 residues. The V gene's germline CDR1 is MGHRA and CDR2 YSYEKL. DNA for the CDR3: TGCGCCAGCAGCCAAGATTTAGGCAGCTCCTACGAGCAGTACTTC. This gives the protein CASSQDLGSSYEQYF.

CDR3: CASSQYGTANVGGYTF. The CDR3 DNA reads TGTGCCAGCAGCCAGTACGGGACAGCCAATGTTGGTGGCTACACCTTC. The chain has TRBV7-9 and TRBJ1-2, with TRBD1 matching over 7 bases. The CDR3 covers 16 residues. Germline V gives CDR1 SEHNR, CDR2 FQNEAQ (reference sequence). V lost 5 bases to trimming and J lost 7 bases; unmatched junction nucleotides: 16.

The chain employs TRBV18 and TRBJ2-2; D is perhaps TRBD1 (6 bases). CDR1 is KGHSH, CDR2 LQKENI, per germline. This CDR3 has 16 amino acids. V lost 5 bases, J lost 3 bases, and 16 bases lay in between. The CDR3, as DNA: TGTGCCAGCTCAGCACTCCGGGACACTTACACCGGGGAGCTGTTTTTT. It specifies CASSALRDTYTGELFF.

The chain combines TRBV10-3 with TRBJ1-2; 8 nucleotides agree with TRBD1. The J segment lost 6 bases and the V segment lost 7 bases, leaving 7 bases of the junction unmatched. The CDR3 length is 13 residues. Germline CDR1 reads ENHRY; CDR2 reads SYGVKD. The CDR3 DNA follows: TGTGCCATCATGACCGGGACAGGCGATGGCTACACCTTC. Its translation is CAIMTGTGDGYTF.

This clone was seen only a few times. This chain joins TRBV5-4 and TRBJ2-3; 14 bases line up with TRBD2. This CDR3 has 16 residues. V was clipped by 4 bases and J by 4 bases; unmatched bases: 5. Germline CDR1 and CDR2: SGHNT and YYREEE (reference sequence). This CDR3 is CASSPGLAGAPDTQYF. CDR3 sequence (DNA): TGTGCCAGCAGCCCGGGACTAGCGGGGGCCCCAGATACGCAGTATTTT.

The genes are TRBV18 and TRBJ2-4; TRBD2 might be the D (5 bases). From germline, CDR1 is KGHSH and CDR2 LQKENI. This CDR3 is built from 13 residues. The germline V and J ends were trimmed by 2 bases and 8 bases, with 10 bases remaining between them. CDR3 region: CASSPGLLDIQYF. The CDR3 DNA reads as TGTGCCAGCTCACCAGGCTTACTAGACATTCAGTACTTC.

The V call is TRBV20-1, the J call TRBJ2-7; D gene unclear. Germline CDR1 and CDR2: DFQATT and SNEGSKA (reference sequence). The CDR3 has 11 amino acids. V lost 0 bases, J lost 5 bases, and 5 bases lay in between. The CDR3 coding sequence is TGCAGTGCTAGAGATGGGGACGAGCAGTACTTC. Protein product: CSARDGDEQYF.

This chain links TRBV6-5 with TRBJ1-2; TRBD1 matches at 9 bases. Germline values: CDR1 MNHEY, CDR2 SVGAGI. The CDR3 spans 15 residues. V dropped 7 bases and J dropped 0; count of bases not matched to a gene: 6. In DNA, the CDR3 is TGTGCCAGCATCATACAGGGGGCGCCTAACTATGGCTACACCTTC. Protein product: CASIIQGAPNYGYTF.

This clone was seen once. The V and J genes are TRBV25-1 and TRBJ2-3, with 8 bases matching TRBD1. Losses at the gene ends were 6 bases for V and 1 base for J; bases not matched to a gene: 9. Germline CDR1 is MGHDK and CDR2 is SYGVNS. CDR3 length: 16 residues. The CDR3 region is CASSGPGTGRTDTQYF. CDR3 nucleotides: TGTGCCAGCAGCGGACCCGGGACAGGCCGCACAGATACGCAGTATTTT.

The V gene is TRBV19, the J gene TRBJ1-5; maybe TRBD1 (6 bases). Germline V lookup: CDR1 LNHDA, CDR2 SQIVND (reference sequence). The V end was cut by 5 bases, the J end by 2 bases, with 16 bases between. The CDR3 is made up of 16 amino acids. DNA of the CDR3: TGTGCCAGTAGTGGAACGGGGGGCCCGGGCAATCAGCCCCAGCATTTT. It is translated as CASSGTGGPGNQPQHF.

There are a few counts of this clone. The chain recombines TRBV5-6 with TRBJ1-5; D is possibly TRBD1 (5 bases). Germline values: CDR1 SGHDT, CDR2 YYEEEE. This CDR3 has 14 residues. Between the trimmed V and J ends, which lost 1 base and 8 bases, there was a span of 13 bases. The chain's CDR3 is CASSLTGFVEPQHF. DNA of the CDR3: TGTGCCAGCAGCTTGACAGGTTTCGTGGAGCCCCAGCATTTT. The whole variable domain, filled in from reference TRBV5-6 and TRBJ1-5, reads DAGVTQSPTHLIKTRGQQVTLRCSPKSGHDTVSWYQQALGQGPQFIFQYYEEEERQRGNFPDRFSGHQFPNYSSELNVNALLLGDSALYLCASSLTGFVEPQHFGDGTRLSIL.

V usage is TRBV4-1 and J usage is TRBJ2-3; 11 positions match TRBD2. The CDR3 covers 15 residues. Germline trimming cut 4 bases from V and 6 bases from J; bases unmatched to any gene: 6. Germline V gene sequence: CDR1 MGHRA, CDR2 YSYEKL. This CDR3 is CASSPGTSGLDTQYF. The CDR3, as DNA: TGCGCCAGCAGCCCCGGGACTAGCGGTTTGGATACGCAGTATTTT.

This CDR3 is CASSLTGGESSPLHF. The CDR3, as DNA: TGTGCCAGCAGCTTAACCGGGGGCGAAAGCTCACCCCTCCACTTT. This chain links TRBV7-3 with TRBJ1-6, with D possibly matching TRBD1 (6 bases). In germline, CDR1 is SGHTA, CDR2 FQGTGA. This CDR3 has 15 residues. V dropped 0 bases and J dropped 10 bases, with 13 bases sitting between them.

CDR3 coding DNA: TGCGCCAGCAGCTTTGGGCAGATTAATTCACCCCTCCACTTT. It is translated as CASSFGQINSPLHF. The rearrangement joins TRBV5-1 to TRBJ1-6; D remains ambiguous. The CDR3 is 14 amino acids. Germline CDR1 reads SGHRS; CDR2 reads YFSETQ. V lost 2 bases, J lost 6 bases, and 9 bases lay in between.

The chain combines TRBV5-4 with TRBJ1-2; no reliable D call. Per germline, CDR1 SGHNT and CDR2 YYREEE (reference sequence). Trimming removed 0 bases at V and 3 bases at J, with 12 bases between. The length of the CDR3 is 15 residues. The CDR3 DNA is TGTGCCAGCAGCTTGGGGGGTCGGGGTTACTATGGCTACACCTTC. It encodes CASSLGGRGYYGYTF.

The chain links TRBV7-9 to TRBJ2-2; either TRBD1 or TRBD2 may supply D (6 bases each). Germline V CDR1 and CDR2: SEHNR, FQNEAQ (reference sequence). This CDR3 contains 16 residues. V gave up 5 bases and J gave up 4 bases, with 17 bases separating them. The CDR3 spells CASSRLGGQVTGELFF. CDR3 coding DNA: TGTGCCAGCAGCCGCTTGGGGGGCCAAGTCACCGGGGAGCTGTTTTTT.

The rearrangement links TRBV4-1 to TRBJ1-1; 8 bases agree with TRBD1. There are 16 residues in the CDR3. Germline assignment: CDR1 MGHRA and CDR2 YSYEKL. V was clipped by 1 base and J by 4 bases; unmatched bases: 8. In nucleotides, the CDR3 is TGCGCCAGCAGCCAAGGTCCAGGGGGCCCTTTCACTGAAGCTTTCTTT. It specifies CASSQGPGGPFTEAFF.

V is TRBV6-1 and J is TRBJ1-6, with D perhaps TRBD1 (5 bases). Germline values: CDR1 MNHNS, CDR2 SASEGT. Trimming cost V 1 base and J 7 bases, with 11 bases left between them. The CDR3 consists of 15 residues. CDR3 amino acids: CASSEVAGNNSPLHF. CDR3 DNA: TGTGCCAGCAGTGAAGTAGCAGGGAACAATTCACCCCTCCACTTT.

The gene calls are TRBV18 and TRBJ1-6, with unresolved D. The germline CDR1 and CDR2 sequences are KGHSH and LQKENI. The CDR3 consists of 15 residues. The ends were cut back, 3 bases at V and 7 bases at J, with 13 bases in the middle. CDR3 sequence (DNA): TGTGCCAGCTCACCCACGGCAGCGGAGAATTCACCCCTCCACTTT. Its protein is CASSPTAAENSPLHF. Filled out from reference TRBV18 and TRBJ1-6, the complete variable domain reads NAGVMQNPRHLVRRRGQEARLRCSPMKGHSHVYWYRQLPEEGLKFMVYLQKENIIDESGMPKERFSAEFPKEGPSILRIQQVVRGDSAAYFCASSPTAAENSPLHFGNGTRLTVT.

The chain links TRBV19 to TRBJ2-1, with D uncertain. Trimming shortened V by 8 bases and J by 8 bases, and 13 bases separated the two germline ends. This CDR3 has 12 residues. CDR1 is LNHDA, CDR2 SQIVND, per germline (reference sequence). The DNA of the CDR3 is TGTGCCAGTCAAGGGTTGGGCGATGAGCAGTTCTTC. Its protein product is CASQGLGDEQFF.

This clone was counted once. The chain carries TRBV5-1 and TRBJ2-7, with 10 bases lining up with TRBD2. V lost 4 bases to trimming and J lost 1 base; unmatched junction nucleotides: 5. Germline V CDR1 and CDR2: SGHRS, YFSETQ. The CDR3 is 15 residues long. The CDR3 DNA follows: TGCGCCAGCAGCCCGGCGACTAGCGGGTCCTACGAGCAGTACTTC. This sequence encodes CASSPATSGSYEQYF.

V is TRBV20-1 and J is TRBJ2-7, with TRBD2 identical over 8 bases. The CDR3 runs 11 residues. Germline CDR1 reads DFQATT; CDR2 reads SNEGSKA (reference sequence). Trimming at V came to 3 bases and at J to 5 bases, leaving 0 bases not matched to a gene. The CDR3 region is CSASGGDEQYF. In DNA, the CDR3 is TGCAGTGCTAGCGGGGGGGACGAGCAGTACTTC.

This chain uses TRBV9 with TRBJ1-1; D perhaps matches TRBD1 (5 bases). CDR1 and CDR2 from the germline V gene are SGDLS and YYNGEE. V was trimmed by 7 bases and J by 7 bases, leaving 11 bases between them. CDR3 length: 11 residues. The CDR3 here is CASGERGEAFF. As DNA, the CDR3 is TGTGCCAGCGGCGAGAGGGGTGAAGCTTTCTTT.

This chain joins TRBV6-2 or TRBV6-3 and TRBJ1-2; the D gene is possibly TRBD1 (5 bases). CDR3 size: 15 residues. Germline CDR1 and CDR2: MNHEY and SVGEGT. V dropped 5 bases and J dropped 4 bases, with 17 bases sitting between them. The CDR3 spells CASSADPTAPYGYTF. The DNA of the CDR3 is TGTGCCAGCAGTGCCGATCCGACAGCTCCCTATGGCTACACCTTC.